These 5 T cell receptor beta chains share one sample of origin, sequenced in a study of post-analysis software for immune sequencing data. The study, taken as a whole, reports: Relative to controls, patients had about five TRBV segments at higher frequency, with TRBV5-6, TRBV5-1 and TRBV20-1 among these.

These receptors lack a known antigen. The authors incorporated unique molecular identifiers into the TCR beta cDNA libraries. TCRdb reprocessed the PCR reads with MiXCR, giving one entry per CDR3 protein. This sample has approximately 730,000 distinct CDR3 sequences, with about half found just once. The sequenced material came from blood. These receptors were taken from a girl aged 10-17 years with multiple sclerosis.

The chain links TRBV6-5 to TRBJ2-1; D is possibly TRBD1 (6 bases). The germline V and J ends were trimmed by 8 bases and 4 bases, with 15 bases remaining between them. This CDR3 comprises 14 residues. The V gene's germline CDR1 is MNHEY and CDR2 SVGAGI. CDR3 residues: CASRRRGTYNEQFF. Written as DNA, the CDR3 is TGTGCCAGCCGTAGAAGGGGGACATACAATGAGCAGTTCTTC.

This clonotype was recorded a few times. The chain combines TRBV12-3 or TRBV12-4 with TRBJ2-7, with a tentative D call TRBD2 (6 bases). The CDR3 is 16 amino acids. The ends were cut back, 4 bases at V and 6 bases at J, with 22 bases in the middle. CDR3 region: CASSSRRDSGESEQYF. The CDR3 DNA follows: TGTGCCAGCAGTTCGCGCCGGGACTCAGGAGAGAGCGAGCAGTACTTC.

The CDR3 sequence is CASSQDPTSGRLYNEQFF. The CDR3 region has the DNA TGCGCCAGCAGCCAAGATCCGACTAGCGGGAGGCTCTACAATGAGCAGTTCTTC. The chain recombines TRBV4-1 with TRBJ2-7; TRBD2 aligns across 13 bases. The J call could be wrong; TRBJ2-1 is a better fit for the DNA end. The CDR3 is 18 amino acids. Germline CDR1 is MGHRA and CDR2 is YSYEKL.

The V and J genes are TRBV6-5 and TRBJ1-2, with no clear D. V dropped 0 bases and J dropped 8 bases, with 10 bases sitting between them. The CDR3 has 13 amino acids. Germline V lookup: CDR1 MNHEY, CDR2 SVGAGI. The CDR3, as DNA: TGTGCCAGCAGTTACTCGCCAGGCAGGGGCTACACCTTC. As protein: CASSYSPGRGYTF.

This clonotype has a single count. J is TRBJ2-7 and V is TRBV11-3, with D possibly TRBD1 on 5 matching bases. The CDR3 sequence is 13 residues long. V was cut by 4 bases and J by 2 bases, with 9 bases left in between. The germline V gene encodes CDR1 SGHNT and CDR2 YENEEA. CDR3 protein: CASSSQGAYEQYF. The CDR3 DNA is TGTGCCAGCAGCTCTCAGGGTGCCTACGAGCAGTACTTC. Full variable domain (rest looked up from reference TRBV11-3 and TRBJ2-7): EAGVVQSPRYKIIEKKQPVAFWCNPISGHNTLYWYLQNLGQGPELLIRYENEEAVDDSQLPKDRFSAERLKGVDSTLKIQPAELGDSAVYLCASSSQGAYEQYFGPGTRLTVT.